The source of this T cell receptor beta chain is a study of T cells in Graves' hyperthyroidism and ophthalmopathy. Notes on the study in general: Ophthalmopathy onset followed model prediction by a median about 6.5 months. Using 13 V-J features, a model discriminated ophthalmopathy from stable hyperthyroidism.

Germline V gene data show CDR1 as SEHNR and CDR2 as FQNEAQ (reference sequence). The CDR3 covers 16 residues. On this clonotype itself: The antigen remains unidentified. Its ends do not fully match the called genes, so a read error is possible.

Amplification of TCR beta CDR3 regions used RNA as the template. Carried out on the TCR CDR3, a first-round RT-PCR used the HTBI primer set. TCRdb re-called the multiplex PCR reads through MiXCR, storing one row per CDR3 protein. The sample lists 530,000 or so distinct CDR3 sequences; around 42% were seen once. This sequence was found in a young woman with Graves' hyperthyroidism. This chain uses TRBV7-9 with TRBJ2-5; 12 bases line up with TRBD2. Sequenced sample: peripheral blood or thyroid tissue (not recorded which). CDR3 nucleotides: TGTGCCAGCAGCCCTTCTAGCGGGAGGGTGAGGGAAACCCAGAACTTC. Amino acids: CASSPSSGRVRETQNF.